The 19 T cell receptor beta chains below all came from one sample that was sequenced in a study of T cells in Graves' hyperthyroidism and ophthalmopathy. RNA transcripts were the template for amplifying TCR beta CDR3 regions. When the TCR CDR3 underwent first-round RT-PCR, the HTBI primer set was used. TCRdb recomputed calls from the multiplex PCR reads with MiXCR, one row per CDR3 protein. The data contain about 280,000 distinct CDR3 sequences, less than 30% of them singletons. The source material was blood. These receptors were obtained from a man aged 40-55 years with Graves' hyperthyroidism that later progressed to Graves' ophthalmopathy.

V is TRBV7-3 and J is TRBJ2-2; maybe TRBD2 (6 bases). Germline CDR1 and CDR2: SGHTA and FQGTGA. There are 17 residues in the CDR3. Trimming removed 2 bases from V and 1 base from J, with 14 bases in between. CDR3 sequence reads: CASSLFQIGGNTGELFF. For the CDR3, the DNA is TGTGCCAGCAGCTTATTTCAGATCGGGGGGAACACCGGGGAGCTGTTTTTT.

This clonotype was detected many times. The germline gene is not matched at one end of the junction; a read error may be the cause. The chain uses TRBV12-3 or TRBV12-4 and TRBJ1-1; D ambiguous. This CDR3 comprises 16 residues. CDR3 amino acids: CASSFYLRGDDTGAFF. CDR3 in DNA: TGTGCCAGCAGTTTTTATTTACGCGGAGATGACACTGGAGCTTTCTTT.

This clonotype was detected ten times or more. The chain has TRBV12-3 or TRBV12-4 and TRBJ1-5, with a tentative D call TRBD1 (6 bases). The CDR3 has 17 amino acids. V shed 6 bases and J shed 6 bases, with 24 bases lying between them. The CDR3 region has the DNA TGTGCCAGCAGCATCCACACCACAGGGAGAGAACGTCAGCCCCAGCATTTT. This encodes CASSIHTTGRERQPQHF.

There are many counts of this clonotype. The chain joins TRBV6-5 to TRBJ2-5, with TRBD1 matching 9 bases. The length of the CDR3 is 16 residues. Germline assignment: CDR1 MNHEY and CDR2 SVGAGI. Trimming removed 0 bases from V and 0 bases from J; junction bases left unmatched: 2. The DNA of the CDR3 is TGTGCCAGCAGTTACTCGGGACAGGGCTACCAAGAGACCCAGTACTTC. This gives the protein CASSYSGQGYQETQYF.

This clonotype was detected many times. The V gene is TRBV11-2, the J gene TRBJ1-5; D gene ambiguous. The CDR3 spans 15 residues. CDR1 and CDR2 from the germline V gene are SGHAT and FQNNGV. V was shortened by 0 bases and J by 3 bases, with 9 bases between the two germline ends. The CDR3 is CASSLDRAHNQPQHF. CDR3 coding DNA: TGTGCCAGCAGCTTAGACAGAGCCCACAATCAGCCCCAGCATTTT.

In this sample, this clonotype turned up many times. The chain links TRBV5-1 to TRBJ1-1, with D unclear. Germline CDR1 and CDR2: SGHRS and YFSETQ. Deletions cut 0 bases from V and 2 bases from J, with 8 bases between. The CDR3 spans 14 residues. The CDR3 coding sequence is TGCGCCAGCAGCTTGGTCGGCGCCAACACTGAAGCTTTCTTT. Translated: CASSLVGANTEAFF.

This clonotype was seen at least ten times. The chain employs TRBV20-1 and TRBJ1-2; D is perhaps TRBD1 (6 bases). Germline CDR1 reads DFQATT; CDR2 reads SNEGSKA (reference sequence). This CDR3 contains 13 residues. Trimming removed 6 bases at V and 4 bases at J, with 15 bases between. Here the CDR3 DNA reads TGCAGTGCCACGAGACAGGCCCGCTATGGCTACACCTTC. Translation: CSATRQARYGYTF.

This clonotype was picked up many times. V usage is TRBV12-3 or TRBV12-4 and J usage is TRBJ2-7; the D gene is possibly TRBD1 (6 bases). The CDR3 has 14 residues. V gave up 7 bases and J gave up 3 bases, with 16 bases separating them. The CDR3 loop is CASTSQGSIYEQYF. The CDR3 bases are TGTGCCAGCACCTCACAGGGTTCTATCTACGAGCAGTACTTC.

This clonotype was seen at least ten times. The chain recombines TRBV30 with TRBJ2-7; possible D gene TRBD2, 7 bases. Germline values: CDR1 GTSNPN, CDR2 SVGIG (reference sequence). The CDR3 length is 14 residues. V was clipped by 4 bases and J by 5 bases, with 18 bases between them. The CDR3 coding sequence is TGTGCCTGGACTTTCGCGGGGGCGTGGAACGAGCAGTACTTC. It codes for CAWTFAGAWNEQYF.

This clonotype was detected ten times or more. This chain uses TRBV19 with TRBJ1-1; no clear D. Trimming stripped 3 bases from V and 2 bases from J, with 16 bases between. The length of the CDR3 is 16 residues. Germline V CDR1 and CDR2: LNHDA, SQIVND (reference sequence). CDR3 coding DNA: TGTGCCAGTAGTATTTTCTCGGGCAGGAGCAACACTGAAGCTTTCTTT. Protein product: CASSIFSGRSNTEAFF.

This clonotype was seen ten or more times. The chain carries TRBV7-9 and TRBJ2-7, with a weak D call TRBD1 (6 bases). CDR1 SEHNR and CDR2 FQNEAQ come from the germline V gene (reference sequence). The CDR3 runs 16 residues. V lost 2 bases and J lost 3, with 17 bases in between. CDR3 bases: TGTGCCAGCAGCTTACCCGGAACAGGGAGAGACTACGAGCAGTACTTC. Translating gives CASSLPGTGRDYEQYF.

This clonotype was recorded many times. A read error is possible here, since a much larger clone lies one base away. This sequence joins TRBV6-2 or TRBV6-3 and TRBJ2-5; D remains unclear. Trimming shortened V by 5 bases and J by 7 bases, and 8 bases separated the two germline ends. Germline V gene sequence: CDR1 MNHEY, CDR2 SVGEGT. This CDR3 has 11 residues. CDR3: CASSLDGTQYF. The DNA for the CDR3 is TGTGCCAGCAGTCTAGACGGGACCCAGTACTTC.

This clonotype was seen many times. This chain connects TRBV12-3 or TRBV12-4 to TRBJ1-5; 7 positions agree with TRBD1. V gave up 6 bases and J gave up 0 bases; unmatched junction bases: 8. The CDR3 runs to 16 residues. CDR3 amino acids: CASSQRQGLSNQPQHF. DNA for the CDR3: TGTGCCAGCAGCCAGCGACAGGGTCTTAGCAATCAGCCCCAGCATTTT.

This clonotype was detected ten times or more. CDR3 DNA: TGTGCCATCAGTGAGTCTACTAGCCTGGAGACCCAGTACTTC. This gives the protein CAISESTSLETQYF. The chain couples TRBV10-3 to TRBJ2-5; a weak D match, TRBD2 (6 bases). Per germline, CDR1 ENHRY and CDR2 SYGVKD. Trimming removed 0 bases at V and 5 bases at J, with 10 bases between. The CDR3 consists of 14 residues.

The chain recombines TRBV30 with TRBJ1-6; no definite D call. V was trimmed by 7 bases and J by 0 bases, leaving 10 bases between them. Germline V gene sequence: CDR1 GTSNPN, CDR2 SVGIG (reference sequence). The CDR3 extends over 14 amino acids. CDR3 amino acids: CASWKSSYNSPLHF. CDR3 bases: TGTGCCTCATGGAAGAGCTCCTATAATTCACCCCTCCACTTT.

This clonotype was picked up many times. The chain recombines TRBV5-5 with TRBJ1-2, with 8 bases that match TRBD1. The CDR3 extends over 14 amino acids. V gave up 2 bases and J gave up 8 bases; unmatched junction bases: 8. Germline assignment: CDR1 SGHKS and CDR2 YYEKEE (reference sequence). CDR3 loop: CASSFGQGNGGYTF. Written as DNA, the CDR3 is TGTGCCAGCAGCTTCGGACAGGGTAATGGAGGCTACACCTTC.

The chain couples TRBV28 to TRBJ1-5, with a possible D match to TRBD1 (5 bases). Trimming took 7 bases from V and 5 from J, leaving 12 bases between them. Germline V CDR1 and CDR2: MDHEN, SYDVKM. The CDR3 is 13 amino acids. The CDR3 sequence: CASTGGGDQPQHF. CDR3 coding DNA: TGTGCCAGCACCGGGGGGGGGGATCAGCCCCAGCATTTT.

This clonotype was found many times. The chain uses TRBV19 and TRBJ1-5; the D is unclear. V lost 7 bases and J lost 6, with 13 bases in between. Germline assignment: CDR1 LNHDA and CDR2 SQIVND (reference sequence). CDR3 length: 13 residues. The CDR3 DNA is TGTGCCAGTACGGTGGAAGCGGGTCAGCCCCAGCATTTT. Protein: CASTVEAGQPQHF.

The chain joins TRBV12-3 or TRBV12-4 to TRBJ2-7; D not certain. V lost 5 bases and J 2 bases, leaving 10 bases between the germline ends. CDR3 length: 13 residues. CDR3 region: CASSPDVPYEQYF. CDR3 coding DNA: TGTGCCAGCAGTCCGGACGTTCCCTACGAGCAGTACTTC.